This T cell receptor beta chain stems from a study of CD8 T cells in ankylosing spondylitis. With 3 bases removed from V and 6 bases from J, the gap between germline ends came to 12 bases. Germline values: CDR1 SGHTA, CDR2 FQGNSA. The CDR3 sequence is 14 residues long. TCRdb used MiXCR to reprocess the 5' RACE reads, holding one entry per CDR3 protein. The profile shows tens of thousands of distinct CDR3 sequences, more than 25% of them singletons. Input material: blood, either unsorted or a sorted T cell fraction (not recorded which). The rearrangement links TRBV7-2 to TRBJ2-1; possibly TRBD2 for D (6 bases). This clonotype was sampled from a male donor with ankylosing spondylitis or in good health (not recorded which). CDR3 sequence (DNA): TGTGCCAGCAGCTTCTACGGGCGGGGCAATGAGCAGTTCTTC. This encodes CASSFYGRGNEQFF.